This T cell receptor beta chain was obtained from a study of control samples from healthy donors and cancer patients. Using immunoSEQ multiplex PCR, the repertoire was profiled, and TCRdb retains in-frame clones only, with some absent. The sample carries over 150,000 clones, approximately 92% recorded once. Germline loops: CDR1 SEHNR, CDR2 FQNEAQ (reference sequence). The CDR3 loop spans 14 amino acids. Trimming stripped 5 bases from V and 9 bases from J, with 14 bases between. This clone was detected only once. The chain combines TRBV7-9 with TRBJ1-6, with D uncertain. The TCR was taken from a woman between 35 and 50 years old in good health. Sequencing was done on a sample of blood. CDR3 DNA sequence: TGTGCCAGCAGCCTCCCTGCGCAGTTTTCACCCCTCCACTTT. Its protein is CASSLPAQFSPLHF.